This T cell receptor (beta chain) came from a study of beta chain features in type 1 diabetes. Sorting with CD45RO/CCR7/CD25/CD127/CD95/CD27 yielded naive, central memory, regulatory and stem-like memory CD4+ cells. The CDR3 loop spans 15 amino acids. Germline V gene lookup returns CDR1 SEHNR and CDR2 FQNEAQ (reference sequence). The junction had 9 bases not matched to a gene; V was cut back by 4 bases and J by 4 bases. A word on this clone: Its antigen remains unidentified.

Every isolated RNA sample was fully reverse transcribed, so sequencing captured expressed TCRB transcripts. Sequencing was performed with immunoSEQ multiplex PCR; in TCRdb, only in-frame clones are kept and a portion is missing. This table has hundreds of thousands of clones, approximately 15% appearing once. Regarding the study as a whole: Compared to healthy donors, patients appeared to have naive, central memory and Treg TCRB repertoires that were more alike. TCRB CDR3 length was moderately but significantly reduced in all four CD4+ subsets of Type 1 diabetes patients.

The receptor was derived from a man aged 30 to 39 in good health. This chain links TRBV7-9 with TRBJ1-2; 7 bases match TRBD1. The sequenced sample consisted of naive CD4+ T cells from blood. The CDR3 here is CASSYTTGSSYGYTF. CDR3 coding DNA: TGTGCCAGCAGCTACACGACAGGGAGTAGCTATGGCTACACCTTC.